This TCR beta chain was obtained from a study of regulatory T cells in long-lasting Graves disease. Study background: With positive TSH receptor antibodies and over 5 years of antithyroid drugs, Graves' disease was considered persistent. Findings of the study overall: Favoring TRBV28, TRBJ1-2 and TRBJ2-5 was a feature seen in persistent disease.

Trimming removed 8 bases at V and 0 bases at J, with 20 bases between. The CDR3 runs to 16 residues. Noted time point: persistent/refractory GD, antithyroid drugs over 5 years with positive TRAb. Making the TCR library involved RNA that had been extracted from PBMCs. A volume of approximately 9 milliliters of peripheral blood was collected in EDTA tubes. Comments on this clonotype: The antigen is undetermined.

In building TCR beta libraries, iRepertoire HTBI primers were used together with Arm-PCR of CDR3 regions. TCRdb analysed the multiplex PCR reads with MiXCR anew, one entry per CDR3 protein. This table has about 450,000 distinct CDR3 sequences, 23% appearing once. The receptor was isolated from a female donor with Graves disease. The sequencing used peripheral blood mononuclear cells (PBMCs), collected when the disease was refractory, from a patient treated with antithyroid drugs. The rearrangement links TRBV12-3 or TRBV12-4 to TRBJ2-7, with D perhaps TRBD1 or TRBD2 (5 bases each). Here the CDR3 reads CASAVMGTTYSYEQYF. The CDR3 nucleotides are TGTGCCAGCGCCGTAATGGGGACCACCTACTCCTACGAGCAGTACTTC.